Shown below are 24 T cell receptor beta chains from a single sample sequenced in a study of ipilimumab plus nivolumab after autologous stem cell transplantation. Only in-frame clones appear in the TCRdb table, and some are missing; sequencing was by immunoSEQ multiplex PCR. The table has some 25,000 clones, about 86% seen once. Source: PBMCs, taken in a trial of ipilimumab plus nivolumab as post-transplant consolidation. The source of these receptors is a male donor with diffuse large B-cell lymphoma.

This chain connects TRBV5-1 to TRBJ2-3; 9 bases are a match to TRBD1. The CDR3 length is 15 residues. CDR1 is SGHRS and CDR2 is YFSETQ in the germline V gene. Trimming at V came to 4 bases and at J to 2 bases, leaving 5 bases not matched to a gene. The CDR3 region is CASSPRTGATDTQYF. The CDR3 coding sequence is TGCGCCAGCAGCCCACGGACAGGGGCCACAGATACGCAGTATTTT.

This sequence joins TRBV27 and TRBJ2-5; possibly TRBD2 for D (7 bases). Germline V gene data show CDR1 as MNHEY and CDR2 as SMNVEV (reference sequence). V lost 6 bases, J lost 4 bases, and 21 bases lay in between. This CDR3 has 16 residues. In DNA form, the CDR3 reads TGTGCCAGCAGCCCCCGCGGGTGGGGGGGCCGAGAGACCCAGTACTTC. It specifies CASSPRGWGGRETQYF.

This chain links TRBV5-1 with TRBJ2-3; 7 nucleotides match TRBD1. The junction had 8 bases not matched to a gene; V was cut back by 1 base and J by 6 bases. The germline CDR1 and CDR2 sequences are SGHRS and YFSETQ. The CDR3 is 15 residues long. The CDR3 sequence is CASSLSQGRADTQYF. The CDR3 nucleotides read TGCGCCAGCAGCTTGTCACAGGGGCGAGCGGATACGCAGTATTTT. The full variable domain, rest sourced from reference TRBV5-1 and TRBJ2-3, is KAGVTQTPRYLIKTRGQQVTLSCSPISGHRSVSWYQQTPGQGLQFLFEYFSETQRNKGNFPGRFSGRQFSNSRSEMNVSTLELGDSALYLCASSLSQGRADTQYFGPGTRLTVL.

The CDR3 coding sequence is TGTGCCAGGGCTGAGTTAGGCTACACCTTC. Translated: CARAELGYTF. The chain uses TRBV7-3 and TRBJ1-2; D is unresolved. The CDR3 totals 10 residues. V was clipped by 9 bases and J by 8 bases, with 10 bases between them. Germline V gene sequence: CDR1 SGHTA, CDR2 FQGTGA.

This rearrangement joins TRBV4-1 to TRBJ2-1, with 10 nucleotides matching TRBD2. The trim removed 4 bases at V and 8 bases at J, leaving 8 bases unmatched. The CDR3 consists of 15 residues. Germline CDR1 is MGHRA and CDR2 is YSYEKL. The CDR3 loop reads CASSRKAGGHDEQFF. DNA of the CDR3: TGCGCCAGCAGCCGGAAAGCGGGGGGGCATGATGAGCAGTTCTTC.

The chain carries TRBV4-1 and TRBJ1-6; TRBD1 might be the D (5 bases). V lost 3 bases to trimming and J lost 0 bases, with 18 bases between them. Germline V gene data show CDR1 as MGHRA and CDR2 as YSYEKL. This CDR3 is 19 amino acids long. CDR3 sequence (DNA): TGCGCCAGCAGCCACCCTTCGACAGCTGAAAGCTCCTATAATTCACCCCTCCACTTT. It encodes CASSHPSTAESSYNSPLHF.

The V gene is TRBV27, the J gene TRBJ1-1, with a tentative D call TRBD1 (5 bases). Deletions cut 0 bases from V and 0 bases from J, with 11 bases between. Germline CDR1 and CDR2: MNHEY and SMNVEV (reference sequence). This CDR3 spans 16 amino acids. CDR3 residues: CASSLSRVRVNTEAFF. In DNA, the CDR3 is TGTGCCAGCAGTTTATCTAGGGTCAGGGTGAACACTGAAGCTTTCTTT.

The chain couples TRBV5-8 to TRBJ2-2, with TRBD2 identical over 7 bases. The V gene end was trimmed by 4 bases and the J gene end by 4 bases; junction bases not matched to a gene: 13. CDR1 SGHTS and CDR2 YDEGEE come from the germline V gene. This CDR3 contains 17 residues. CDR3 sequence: CASSPKGFREGTGELFF. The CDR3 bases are TGTGCCAGCAGCCCGAAGGGATTCAGGGAGGGCACCGGGGAGCTGTTTTTT.

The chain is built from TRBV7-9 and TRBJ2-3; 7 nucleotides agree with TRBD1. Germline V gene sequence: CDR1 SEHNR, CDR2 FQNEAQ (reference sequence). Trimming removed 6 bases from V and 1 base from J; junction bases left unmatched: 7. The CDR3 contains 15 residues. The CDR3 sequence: CASRRNRGGTDTQYF. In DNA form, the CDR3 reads TGTGCCAGCAGACGAAACAGGGGCGGCACAGATACGCAGTATTTT.

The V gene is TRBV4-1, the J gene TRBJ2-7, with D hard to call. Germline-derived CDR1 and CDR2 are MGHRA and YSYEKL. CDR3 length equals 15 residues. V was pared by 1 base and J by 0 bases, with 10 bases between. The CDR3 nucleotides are TGCGCCAGCAGCCAAGCACCCAGCAGCTCCTACGAGCAGTACTTC. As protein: CASSQAPSSSYEQYF.

As DNA, the CDR3 is TGTGCCAGCAGTTACATGGGCGGGGGTCCAGATACGCAGTATTTT. Translation gives CASSYMGGGPDTQYF. V and J are TRBV6-6 and TRBJ2-3, with 7 bases fitting TRBD2. This CDR3 is 15 amino acids long. Germline-derived CDR1 and CDR2 are MNHNY and SVGAGI (reference sequence). After removal of 2 bases from V and 4 bases from J, the junction contained 6 bases not matched to a gene.

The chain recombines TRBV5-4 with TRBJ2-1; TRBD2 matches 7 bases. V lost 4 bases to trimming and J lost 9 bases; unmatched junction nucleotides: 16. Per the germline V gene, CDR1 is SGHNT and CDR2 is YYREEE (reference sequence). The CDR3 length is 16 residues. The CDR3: CASSPQWAGVGGEQFF. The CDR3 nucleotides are TGTGCCAGCAGCCCCCAGTGGGCGGGGGTAGGAGGTGAGCAGTTCTTC.

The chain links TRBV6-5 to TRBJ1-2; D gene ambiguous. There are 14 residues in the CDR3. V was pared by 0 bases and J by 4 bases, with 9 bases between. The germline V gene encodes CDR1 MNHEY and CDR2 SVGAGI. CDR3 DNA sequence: TGTGCCAGCAGTTACTCGAGCGCCGGCTATGGCTACACCTTC. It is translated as CASSYSSAGYGYTF.

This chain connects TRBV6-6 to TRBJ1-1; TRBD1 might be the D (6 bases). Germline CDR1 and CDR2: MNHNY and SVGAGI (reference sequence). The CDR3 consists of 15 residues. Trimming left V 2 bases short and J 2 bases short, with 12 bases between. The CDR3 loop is CASSYEGGFNTEAFF. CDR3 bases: TGTGCCAGCAGTTACGAGGGGGGCTTCAACACTGAAGCTTTCTTT.

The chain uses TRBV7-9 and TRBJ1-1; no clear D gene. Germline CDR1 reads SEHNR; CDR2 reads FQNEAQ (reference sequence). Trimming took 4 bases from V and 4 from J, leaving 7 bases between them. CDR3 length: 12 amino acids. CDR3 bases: TGTGCCAGCAGCTGGCGGGGCACTGAAGCTTTCTTT. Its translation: CASSWRGTEAFF.

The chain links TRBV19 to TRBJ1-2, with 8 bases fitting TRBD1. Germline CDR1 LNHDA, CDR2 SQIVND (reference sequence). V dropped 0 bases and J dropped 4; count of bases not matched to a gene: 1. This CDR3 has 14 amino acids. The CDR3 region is CASSIETGAYGYTF. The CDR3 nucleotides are TGTGCCAGTAGTATAGAGACAGGGGCCTATGGCTACACCTTC.

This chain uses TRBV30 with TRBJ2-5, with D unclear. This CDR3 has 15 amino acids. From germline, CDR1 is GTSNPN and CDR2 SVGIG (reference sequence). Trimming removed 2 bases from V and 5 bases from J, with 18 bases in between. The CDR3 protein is CAWSSREETRETQYF. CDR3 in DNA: TGTGCCTGGAGTAGCCGCGAGGAGACCCGGGAGACCCAGTACTTC.

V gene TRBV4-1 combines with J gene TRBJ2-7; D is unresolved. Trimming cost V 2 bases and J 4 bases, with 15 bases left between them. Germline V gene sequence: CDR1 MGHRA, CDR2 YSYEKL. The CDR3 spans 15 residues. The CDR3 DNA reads TGCGCCAGCAGCCAAAGCCTTCAAGGCCCATACGAGCAGTACTTC. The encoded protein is CASSQSLQGPYEQYF.

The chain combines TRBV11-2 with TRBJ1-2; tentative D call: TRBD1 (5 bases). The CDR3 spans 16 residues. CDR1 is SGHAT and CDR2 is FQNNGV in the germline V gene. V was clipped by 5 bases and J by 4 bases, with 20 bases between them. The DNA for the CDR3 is TGTGCCAGCAGCCCACGCTCAGGACGGGACCTCTATGGCTACACCTTC. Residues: CASSPRSGRDLYGYTF.

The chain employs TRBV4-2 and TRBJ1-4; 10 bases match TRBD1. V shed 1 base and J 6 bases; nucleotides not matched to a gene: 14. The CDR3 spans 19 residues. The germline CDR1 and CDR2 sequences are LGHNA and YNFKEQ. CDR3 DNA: TGTGCCAGCAGCCAAGCGTCAATAGGGACAGGGGTAGGGTATGAAAAACTGTTTTTT. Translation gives CASSQASIGTGVGYEKLFF.

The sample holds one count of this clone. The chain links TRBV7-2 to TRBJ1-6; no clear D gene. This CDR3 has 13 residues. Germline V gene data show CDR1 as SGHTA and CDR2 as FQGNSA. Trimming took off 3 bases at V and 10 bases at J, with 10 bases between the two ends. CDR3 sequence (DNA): TGTGCCAGCAGCTTCATACTCAGGTCACCCCTCCACTTT. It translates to CASSFILRSPLHF.

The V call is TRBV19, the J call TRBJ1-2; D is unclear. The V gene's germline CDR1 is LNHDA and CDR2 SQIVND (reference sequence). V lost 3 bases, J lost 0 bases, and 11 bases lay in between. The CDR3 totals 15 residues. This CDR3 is CASSMGGRTNYGYTF. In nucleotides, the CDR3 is TGTGCCAGTAGTATGGGCGGTCGGACTAACTATGGCTACACCTTC.

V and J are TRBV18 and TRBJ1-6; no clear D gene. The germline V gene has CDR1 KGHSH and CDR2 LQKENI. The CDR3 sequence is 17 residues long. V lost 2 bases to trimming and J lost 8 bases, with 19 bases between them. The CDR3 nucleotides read TGTGCCAGCTCACCAGCCGTTGCCGCTCTCGGGGATTCACCCCTCCACTTT. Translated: CASSPAVAALGDSPLHF.

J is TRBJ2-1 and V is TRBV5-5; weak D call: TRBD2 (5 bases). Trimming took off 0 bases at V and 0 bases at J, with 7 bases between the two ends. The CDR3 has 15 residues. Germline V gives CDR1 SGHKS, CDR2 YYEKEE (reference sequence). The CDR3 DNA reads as TGTGCCAGCAGCTTGGACGGGGACTCCTACAATGAGCAGTTCTTC. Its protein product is CASSLDGDSYNEQFF.